The clone carrying this T cell receptor beta chain was observed many times. This sample is drawn from a study of metastatic and nonmetastatic thyroid tumors. TCRdb reassembled clones from the PCR reads with MiXCR. The sample has 40,000 to 45,000 clones, 3% to 3.5% seen once. Among the patients, none had received any treatment before thyroid surgery. The receptor was derived from a female donor with papillary thyroid cancer or a benign thyroid nodule (not recorded which). Some clones in this sample may be carry-over from other donors' samples. Sequencing was performed on blood.

The CDR3 sequence: CASSLAGTSGFGEQFF. The CDR3 DNA reads TGTGCCAGCAGCTTGGCCGGGACTAGCGGTTTCGGTGAGCAGTTCTTC. V and J are TRBV5-6 and TRBJ2-1; 11 bases agree with TRBD2. The CDR3 extends over 16 amino acids. Germline-derived CDR1 and CDR2 are SGHDT and YYEEEE. V lost 0 bases, J lost 9 bases, and 8 bases stayed unmatched.